The next 27 T cell receptor beta chains were all read from a single sample in a study of blood T cell repertoires in COVID-19 (dated by TCRdb to the early 2020s). To prepare the library, the immunoSEQ multiplex PCR assay was applied. The immuneACCESS repertoire file appears here via TCRdb, limited to in-frame rearrangements. These files lack a portion of the clones; in checked studies, under half of the deficit traces to unresolved V genes, and the cause of the others is not known. For this sample the table gives over 40,000 clones, of which around nine tenths were detected only once. The top ten constitute about 27% of the sample. Source material: peripheral blood. The source is a human donor in a cohort sampled during active COVID-19.

The chain couples TRBV19 to TRBJ1-4; tentatively, D is TRBD1 (5 bases). Trimming pared 5 bases from V and 7 bases from J, leaving 14 bases between. The CDR3 sequence is 14 residues long. From germline, CDR1 is LNHDA and CDR2 SQIVND (reference sequence). The CDR3 DNA reads as TGTGCCAGTAGTTCCCCAGGGCGTGGTGAAAAACTGTTTTTT. Translating it yields CASSSPGRGEKLFF.

The rearrangement links TRBV7-2 to TRBJ2-7; D is perhaps TRBD1 (5 bases). Germline-derived CDR1 and CDR2 are SGHTA and FQGNSA. V was shortened by 1 base and J by 2 bases, with 9 bases between the two germline ends. CDR3 length: 14 amino acids. CDR3 DNA sequence: TGTGCCAGCAGCTTAGGGGGCAAGCCCTACGAGCAGTACTTC. Amino acid sequence: CASSLGGKPYEQYF.

The chain is built from TRBV11-3 and TRBJ1-3; tentatively, D is TRBD1 (5 bases). The CDR3 extends over 14 amino acids. Germline V gives CDR1 SGHNT, CDR2 YENEEA. Trimming pared 5 bases from V and 3 bases from J, leaving 11 bases between. The CDR3: CASSRDFHGNTIYF. CDR3 nucleotides: TGTGCCAGCAGCCGGGACTTCCATGGAAACACCATATATTTT. Together with reference TRBV11-3 and TRBJ1-3, the CDR3 gives the full variable domain: EAGVVQSPRYKIIEKKQPVAFWCNPISGHNTLYWYLQNLGQGPELLIRYENEEAVDDSQLPKDRFSAERLKGVDSTLKIQPAELGDSAVYLCASSRDFHGNTIYFGEGSWLTVV.

On this clone itself: This sample also contains other DNA sequences that code for the same CDR3. This sequence joins TRBV10-3 and TRBJ1-3, with 9 positions matching TRBD1. V dropped 6 bases and J dropped 1; count of bases not matched to a gene: 4. The CDR3 has 15 residues. Germline CDR1 is ENHRY and CDR2 is SYGVKD. CDR3 protein: CAIRDRGVSGNTIYF. DNA for the CDR3: TGTGCCATCAGGGACAGGGGTGTATCTGGAAACACCATATATTTT.

This clone was detected only a few times. The gene calls are TRBV4-1 and TRBJ2-2; D is unclear. The CDR3 totals 14 residues. Trimming shortened V by 1 base and J by 0 bases, and 3 bases separated the two germline ends. The germline CDR1 and CDR2 sequences are MGHRA and YSYEKL. CDR3 DNA sequence: TGCGCCAGCAGCCAAGTCTCGAACACCGGGGAGCTGTTTTTT. Protein product: CASSQVSNTGELFF.

The chain is built from TRBV5-6 and TRBJ1-1, with a tentative D call TRBD1 (5 bases). Germline V CDR1 and CDR2: SGHDT, YYEEEE. The ends were cut back, 0 bases at V and 1 base at J, with 13 bases in the middle. The CDR3 covers 16 residues. CDR3 DNA: TGTGCCAGCAGCTTGGCCTTTGGGGGAGGGAACACTGAAGCTTTCTTT. Its protein product is CASSLAFGGGNTEAFF.

The CDR3 nucleotides read TGTGCCAGCAGTTCCGGGACTAACACAGATACGCAGTATTTT. Amino acids: CASSSGTNTDTQYF. V is TRBV27 and J is TRBJ2-3; TRBD2 matches at 7 bases. The junction had 3 bases not matched to a gene; V was cut back by 4 bases and J by 2 bases. CDR3 length: 14 residues. CDR1 MNHEY and CDR2 SMNVEV come from the germline V gene (reference sequence).

The chain uses TRBV6-5 and TRBJ2-7, with 8 bases identical to TRBD2. V dropped 0 bases and J dropped 2; count of bases not matched to a gene: 6. The CDR3 extends over 16 amino acids. Germline V CDR1 and CDR2: MNHEY, SVGAGI. In DNA form, the CDR3 reads TGTGCCAGCAGTTACTCGGCGGGAGGAGGCCCCTACGAGCAGTACGTC. Translated, it gives CASSYSAGGGPYEQYV.

The rearrangement joins TRBV6-6 to TRBJ2-5; 7 bases map to TRBD2. CDR1 MNHNY and CDR2 SVGAGI come from the germline V gene (reference sequence). Trimming at V came to 2 bases and at J to 5 bases, leaving 8 bases not matched to a gene. CDR3 length: 15 residues. In nucleotides, the CDR3 is TGTGCCAGCAGTTACATGTCTAGCGGCGGGGAGACCCAGTACTTC. Translation gives CASSYMSSGGETQYF.

The gene calls are TRBV30 and TRBJ1-3; 9 nucleotides match TRBD1. Germline V gene data show CDR1 as GTSNPN and CDR2 as SVGIG (reference sequence). V dropped 1 base and J dropped 0; count of bases not matched to a gene: 1. This CDR3 region has 15 residues. CDR3 region: CAWSADRGSGNTIYF. The CDR3 DNA reads TGTGCCTGGAGTGCGGACAGGGGCTCTGGAAACACCATATATTTT.

The rearrangement uses TRBV7-3 and TRBJ2-1, with D perhaps TRBD2 (6 bases). The CDR3 contains 15 residues. In germline, CDR1 is SGHTA, CDR2 FQGTGA. V lost 2 bases and J 0 bases, leaving 8 bases between the germline ends. The CDR3 is CASSLAGSSYNEQFF. CDR3 DNA: TGTGCCAGCAGCTTAGCCGGGAGCTCCTACAATGAGCAGTTCTTC.

The V call is TRBV28, the J call TRBJ2-5; the match to TRBD1 covers 8 bases. The CDR3 consists of 14 residues. Germline V gives CDR1 MDHEN, CDR2 SYDVKM. Germline trimming cut 5 bases from V and 10 bases from J; bases unmatched to any gene: 12. The CDR3 sequence: CASSTGTGVKSQYF. DNA of the CDR3: TGTGCCAGCAGTACCGGGACAGGTGTAAAAAGCCAGTACTTC.

The chain is built from TRBV30 and TRBJ1-1, with D unclear. The CDR3 covers 13 residues. Trimming took 0 bases from V and 1 from J, leaving 6 bases between them. CDR1 is GTSNPN, CDR2 SVGIG, per germline (reference sequence). The CDR3 here is CAWSVGANTEAFF. CDR3 DNA: TGTGCCTGGAGTGTAGGAGCGAACACTGAAGCTTTCTTT.

This chain joins TRBV11-3 and TRBJ2-7; D possibly corresponds to TRBD2 (6 bases). The CDR3 extends over 11 amino acids. CDR1 is SGHNT, CDR2 YENEEA, per germline. V was cut by 6 bases and J by 5 bases, with 8 bases left in between. CDR3: CASRGGHEQYV. CDR3 nucleotides: TGTGCCAGCAGGGGAGGACACGAGCAGTACGTC.

This rearrangement joins TRBV6-5 to TRBJ1-2; D might be TRBD1 (5 bases). Germline CDR1 and CDR2: MNHEY and SVGAGI. Trimming left V 6 bases short and J 7 bases short, with 15 bases between. The CDR3 runs to 13 residues. The CDR3 here is CASRDPAGRGYTF. CDR3 bases: TGTGCCAGCAGGGACCCGGCAGGGCGTGGCTACACCTTC.

The chain links TRBV9 to TRBJ1-2; D remains unclear. The CDR3 has 14 amino acids. The germline V and J ends were trimmed by 0 bases and 0 bases, with 6 bases remaining between them. CDR1 and CDR2 from the germline V gene are SGDLS and YYNGEE. The CDR3 DNA follows: TGTGCCAGCAGCGTAGGCGGCCCTAACTATGGCTACACCTTC. It encodes CASSVGGPNYGYTF.

The gene calls are TRBV3-1 (or the pseudogene TRBV3-2) and TRBJ2-1, with unresolved D. V was trimmed by 4 bases and J by 9 bases, leaving 10 bases between them. The CDR3 sequence is 12 residues long. Germline CDR1 and CDR2: LGHDT and YNNKEL (reference sequence). The CDR3: CASSLTGVEQFF. The CDR3 bases are TGTGCCAGCAGCCTTACGGGTGTTGAGCAGTTCTTC.

The rearrangement links TRBV20-1 to TRBJ2-5; TRBD2 is a possible D gene (5 bases). V gave up 5 bases and J gave up 5 bases, with 18 bases separating them. Germline values: CDR1 DFQATT, CDR2 SNEGSKA (reference sequence). The CDR3 contains 14 residues. The CDR3 loop reads CSARAGEYGETQYF. For the CDR3, the DNA is TGCAGTGCTCGTGCCGGGGAGTATGGGGAGACCCAGTACTTC.

The V and J genes are TRBV24-1 and TRBJ2-2; no clear D. The CDR3 totals 14 residues. V lost 2 bases, J lost 6 bases, and 9 bases lay in between. CDR1 is KGHDR and CDR2 is SFDVKD in the germline V gene. In DNA form, the CDR3 reads TGTGCCACCAGTGATTACACCCAGTCCGGGGAGCTGTTTTTT. This encodes CATSDYTQSGELFF.

To note about this clone: The sample contains more than one DNA sequence encoding this CDR3. CDR3 nucleotide sequence: TGTGCCAGCAGTTTATATCCTCCTGGGGGGAGCAATCAGCCCCAGCATTTT. Translated: CASSLYPPGGSNQPQHF. The chain joins TRBV27 to TRBJ1-5; D perhaps matches TRBD1 (5 bases). Trimming pared 1 base from V and 1 base from J, leaving 14 bases between. The germline V gene encodes CDR1 MNHEY and CDR2 SMNVEV (reference sequence). The CDR3 loop spans 17 amino acids.

The chain links TRBV7-9 to TRBJ2-5; D perhaps matches TRBD2 (6 bases). This CDR3 region has 14 residues. Germline V CDR1 and CDR2: SEHNR, FQNEAQ (reference sequence). V was shortened by 1 base and J by 5 bases, with 11 bases between the two germline ends. The CDR3 protein is CASSLGSGRETQYF. DNA for the CDR3: TGTGCCAGCAGCTTAGGTTCGGGGAGGGAGACCCAGTACTTC.

The chain carries TRBV5-1 and TRBJ1-4; D might be TRBD1 (5 bases). Trimming left V 0 bases short and J 7 bases short, with 10 bases between. Looked up from germline, CDR1 is SGHRS and CDR2 is YFSETQ. The CDR3 length is 14 residues. For the CDR3, the DNA is TGCGCCAGCAGCTTGGAGCAGGGTGGTGAAAAACTGTTTTTT. Protein product: CASSLEQGGEKLFF.

This clone was seen a single time. This chain uses TRBV6-5 with TRBJ1-1; D ambiguous. The germline V gene has CDR1 MNHEY and CDR2 SVGAGI. There are 15 residues in the CDR3. Between the trimmed V and J ends, which lost 2 bases and 4 bases, there was a span of 14 bases. The CDR3 DNA reads as TGTGCCAGCAGTTACGGTGTTAGAGGGATCACTGAAGCTTTCTTT. It yields the protein CASSYGVRGITEAFF.

V is TRBV7-3 and J is TRBJ2-3, with a tentative D call TRBD2 (6 bases). Germline loops: CDR1 SGHTA, CDR2 FQGTGA. This CDR3 has 15 residues. The germline V and J ends were trimmed by 2 bases and 2 bases, with 11 bases remaining between them. The CDR3 bases are TGTGCCAGCAGCTTATCGGGACTCTACACAGATACGCAGTATTTT. This gives the protein CASSLSGLYTDTQYF.

The chain is built from TRBV21-1 and TRBJ1-1. TRBV21-1 is a pseudogene segment. The CDR3 has 16 residues. CDR3 bases: TGTGCCAGCAGCAAATTCGGGGGAGGAGTGGGAACTGAAGCTTTCTTT. Its translation is CASSKFGGGVGTEAFF.

This clone was seen a handful of times. The genes are TRBV6-6 and TRBJ1-1; 7 bases are shared with TRBD1. With V trimmed by 7 bases and J by 1 base, 9 bases remained unmatched. CDR1 and CDR2 (germline): MNHNY, SVGAGI (reference sequence). This CDR3 is 15 amino acids long. The CDR3 coding sequence is TGTGCCAGCAAGGAGCAGACAGGGACGAACACTGAAGCTTTCTTT. It yields the protein CASKEQTGTNTEAFF.

This clone has more than one count but fewer than ten. The chain has TRBV18 and TRBJ2-2; a possible D gene is TRBD2 (5 bases). The CDR3 totals 15 residues. Germline V CDR1 and CDR2: KGHSH, LQKENI. V lost 1 base and J lost 2, with 8 bases in between. The CDR3 DNA reads TGTGCCAGCTCACCACAGAGCGGAAACACCGGGGAGCTGTTTTTT. Protein sequence: CASSPQSGNTGELFF.